A single sample is the source of the 25 T cell receptor beta chains below, sequenced in a study of shared clonotypes between healthy human individuals. The protocol was immunoSEQ multiplex PCR, while the TCRdb copy is restricted to in-frame clones and leaves out a portion. The table has millions of clones, approximately 95% seen once. Sequenced sample: naive CD4+ T cells sorted from blood. Specified subset: CD45RA+ positively selected. Receptor source: a man younger than 35 in good health.

J is TRBJ2-7 and V is TRBV30; possibly TRBD1 for D (5 bases). This CDR3 has 16 residues. The germline CDR1 and CDR2 sequences are GTSNPN and SVGIG (reference sequence). Trimming removed 0 bases from V and 0 bases from J, with 15 bases in between. The CDR3 DNA reads TGTGCCTGGAGTGTAATTTCAGGCAGGGACTCCTACGAGCAGTACTTC. The encoded protein is CAWSVISGRDSYEQYF.

The V gene is TRBV5-1, the J gene TRBJ2-6; 12 positions match TRBD1. V trimming: 2 bases; J trimming: 12 bases; junction bases outside the gene matches: 15. The germline V gene encodes CDR1 SGHRS and CDR2 YFSETQ. The CDR3 runs to 18 residues. The CDR3 protein is CASSLAGTGGVKVPVLTF. CDR3 DNA: TGCGCCAGCAGCTTAGCCGGGACAGGGGGCGTCAAGGTCCCCGTCCTGACTTTC.

V is TRBV25-1 and J is TRBJ2-3; D is possibly TRBD1 (6 bases). This CDR3 comprises 15 residues. V was clipped by 4 bases and J by 5 bases, with 16 bases between them. CDR1 MGHDK and CDR2 SYGVNS come from the germline V gene. CDR3 in amino acids: CASSVTGTRGDTQYF. The CDR3, as DNA: TGTGCCAGCAGTGTAACCGGGACACGGGGAGATACGCAGTATTTT.

As for this clone: Other nucleotide sequences from this sample produce the same CDR3. J is TRBJ2-7 and V is TRBV19, with 8 bases matching TRBD1. Unmatched junction bases numbered 2, after V lost 4 bases and J lost 6 bases. Germline CDR1 LNHDA, CDR2 SQIVND (reference sequence). The CDR3 is made up of 12 amino acids. The CDR3 DNA follows: TGTGCCAGTAGTACTACAGGGGGCGAGCAGTACTTC. Translated, it gives CASSTTGGEQYF. Filled out from reference TRBV19 and TRBJ2-7, the complete variable domain reads DGGITQSPKYLFRKEGQNVTLSCEQNLNHDAMYWYRQDPGQGLRLIYYSQIVNDFQKGDIAEGYSVSREKKESFPLTVTSAQKNPTAFYLCASSTTGGEQYFGPGTRLTVT.

On this clone: One end of the junction is discordant with germline, which a read error may explain. The CDR3 sequence: CASRKKSVSPPHF. CDR3 sequence (DNA): TGTGCCAGCAGAAAGAAATCTGTGTCACCCCCCCACTTT. The chain links TRBV6-5 to TRBJ1-6; unclear D gene. The CDR3 length is 13 residues. Germline loops: CDR1 MNHEY, CDR2 SVGAGI.

The chain recombines TRBV30 with TRBJ1-4; no definite D call. The CDR3 has 16 residues. The germline V gene has CDR1 GTSNPN and CDR2 SVGIG (reference sequence). The V end lost 3 bases, the J end lost 4 bases, and 18 bases lay between the germline ends. The CDR3, as DNA: TGTGCCTGGAGACCGGGCCCCTCGACTGTTAATGAAAAACTGTTTTTT. Translated: CAWRPGPSTVNEKLFF.

This chain joins TRBV2 and TRBJ1-2, with D unclear. CDR3 length: 15 amino acids. Deletions cut 9 bases from V and 3 bases from J, with 20 bases between. Germline V lookup: CDR1 SNHLY, CDR2 FYNNEI. For the CDR3, the DNA is TGTGCCAGAAGGAGTACGGACGCGCCTGACTATGGCTACACCTTC. It translates to CARRSTDAPDYGYTF. The entire variable domain, with the rest obtained from reference TRBV2 and TRBJ1-2, is as follows: EPEVTQTPSHQVTQMGQEVILRCVPISNHLYFYWYRQILGQKVEFLVSFYNNEISEKSEIFDDQFSVERPDGSNFTLKIRSTKLEDSAMYFCARRSTDAPDYGYTFGSGTRLTVV.

The CDR3 is CASRVSGGDTDTQYF. The CDR3 DNA follows: TGTGCCAGCAGGGTTAGCGGGGGGGACACAGATACGCAGTATTTT. The chain couples TRBV6-1 to TRBJ2-3; 11 bases map to TRBD2. This CDR3 has 15 residues. V dropped 6 bases and J dropped 2; count of bases not matched to a gene: 4. CDR1 MNHNS and CDR2 SASEGT come from the germline V gene.

This clone was counted many times. This chain connects TRBV28 to TRBJ2-7; D is unclear. Trimming removed 4 bases from V and 7 bases from J, with 11 bases in between. Germline V gives CDR1 MDHEN, CDR2 SYDVKM. The length of the CDR3 is 12 residues. The CDR3, as DNA: TGTGCCAGCAGTTCCCCTTTGGGAGAGCAGTACTTC. Its protein is CASSSPLGEQYF.

The chain has TRBV4-1 and TRBJ2-7; D unclear. Germline CDR1 is MGHRA and CDR2 is YSYEKL. V dropped 3 bases and J dropped 4 bases, with 10 bases sitting between them. The CDR3 has 13 amino acids. The CDR3: CASSHPDRYEQYF. CDR3 nucleotide sequence: TGCGCCAGCAGCCACCCGGACCGGTACGAGCAGTACTTC.

The rearrangement joins TRBV5-1 to TRBJ2-1; no clear D gene. The germline gives CDR1 SGHRS, CDR2 YFSETQ. This CDR3 contains 16 residues. Between the trimmed V and J ends, which lost 4 bases and 0 bases, there was a span of 14 bases. This chain's CDR3 is CASSPAGGGSYNEQFF. CDR3 DNA: TGCGCCAGCAGCCCAGCCGGTGGTGGCTCCTACAATGAGCAGTTCTTC. Drawing the rest from reference TRBV5-1 and TRBJ2-1, the complete variable domain is KAGVTQTPRYLIKTRGQQVTLSCSPISGHRSVSWYQQTPGQGLQFLFEYFSETQRNKGNFPGRFSGRQFSNSRSEMNVSTLELGDSALYLCASSPAGGGSYNEQFFGPGTRLTVL.

The chain joins TRBV10-3 to TRBJ2-7, with 7 bases fitting TRBD2. The CDR3 has 16 amino acids. The germline CDR1 and CDR2 sequences are ENHRY and SYGVKD. V was clipped by 1 base and J by 6 bases; unmatched bases: 12. The CDR3 region has the DNA TGTGCCATCAGTGAGTTTTCTAGCGGAACCCCGGGCGAGCAGTACTTC. Its protein is CAISEFSSGTPGEQYF.

This clone was observed a single time. This chain links TRBV4-3 with TRBJ1-1, with a weak D call TRBD1 (5 bases). V was shortened by 2 bases and J by 5 bases, with 15 bases between the two germline ends. The length of the CDR3 is 15 residues. The germline V gene has CDR1 LGHNA and CDR2 YSLEER. This CDR3 reads CASSQKPAGGTEAFF. The CDR3 bases are TGCGCCAGCAGCCAAAAGCCCGCGGGGGGGACTGAAGCTTTCTTT.

This clone has just one count. This chain joins TRBV12-5 and TRBJ2-1; no clear D gene. V gave up 5 bases and J gave up 10 bases, with 21 bases separating them. There are 15 residues in the CDR3. CDR1 is LGHNT and CDR2 is FRNRAP in the germline V gene. The CDR3 nucleotides are TGTGCTAGTGGTCCGGACCAAGGGATTGTGGACGAGCAGTTCTTC. This sequence encodes CASGPDQGIVDEQFF.

The chain has TRBV7-2 and TRBJ2-3; TRBD2 agrees at 11 bases. This CDR3 spans 16 amino acids. Trimming removed 3 bases from V and 3 bases from J; junction bases left unmatched: 5. Germline CDR1 and CDR2: SGHTA and FQGNSA. Here the CDR3 reads CASSFYSGRDTDTQYF. The CDR3 DNA reads TGTGCCAGCAGCTTCTATAGCGGGAGGGATACAGATACGCAGTATTTT. The whole variable domain, remainder taken from reference TRBV7-2 and TRBJ2-3, is GAGVSQSPSNKVTEKGKDVELRCDPISGHTALYWYRQSLGQGLEFLIYFQGNSAPDKSGLPSDRFSAERTGGSVSTLTIQRTQQEDSAVYLCASSFYSGRDTDTQYFGPGTRLTVL.

The rearrangement uses TRBV18 and TRBJ1-2; 7 nucleotides line up with TRBD1. After removal of 3 bases from V and 4 bases from J, the junction contained 5 bases not matched to a gene. The V gene's germline CDR1 is KGHSH and CDR2 LQKENI. The CDR3 extends over 14 amino acids. CDR3 DNA sequence: TGTGCCAGCTCACCCCCGGACAGGAGCTATGGCTACACCTTC. This translates into CASSPPDRSYGYTF.

The chain is built from TRBV6-5 and TRBJ2-3; TRBD2 matches 7 bases. The CDR3 is 13 amino acids. Germline V CDR1 and CDR2: MNHEY, SVGAGI. J gave up 9 bases and V 6 bases, and 9 bases lay outside the gene matches. The CDR3 DNA reads as TGTGCCAGCAGAGGGACTACCGGGGGGACGCAGTATTTT. Protein product: CASRGTTGGTQYF.

This chain links TRBV18 with TRBJ2-7, with 8 bases that match TRBD1. Germline loops: CDR1 KGHSH, CDR2 LQKENI. J gave up 3 bases and V 2 bases, and 3 bases lay outside the gene matches. The CDR3 is 14 amino acids. The CDR3 is CASSPSRGLYEQYF. The CDR3 bases are TGTGCCAGCTCACCATCCAGGGGGCTCTACGAGCAGTACTTC.

V and J are TRBV10-3 and TRBJ2-1; 7 bases fit TRBD2. In germline, CDR1 is ENHRY, CDR2 SYGVKD. This CDR3 spans 15 amino acids. Unmatched junction bases numbered 11, after V lost 8 bases and J lost 4 bases. The CDR3 DNA follows: TGTGCCATCTCGTCTGCCTCTAGCGGATACAATGAGCAGTTCTTC. This codes for CAISSASSGYNEQFF.

About this clone: Other DNA sequences in this sample translate to the same CDR3. The rearrangement links TRBV6-5 to TRBJ2-7, with 10 bases that match TRBD2. The CDR3 runs 14 residues. CDR1 is MNHEY, CDR2 SVGAGI, per germline. The V gene end was trimmed by 5 bases and the J gene end by 1 base; junction bases not matched to a gene: 2. This CDR3 is CASSRTSGSYEQYF. The CDR3 bases are TGTGCCAGCAGTCGGACTAGCGGATCCTACGAGCAGTACTTC.

This rearrangement joins TRBV6-5 to TRBJ2-3; 11 bases agree with TRBD2. Germline V lookup: CDR1 MNHEY, CDR2 SVGAGI. V lost 4 bases to trimming and J lost 4 bases; unmatched junction nucleotides: 7. The CDR3 has 16 amino acids. Here the CDR3 DNA reads TGTGCCAGCAGTTCACGACTAGCGGGAAAATCAGATACGCAGTATTTT. This encodes CASSSRLAGKSDTQYF.

The J gene is TRBJ1-1, the V gene TRBV7-8, with 10 positions matching TRBD1. Trimming removed 3 bases from V and 3 bases from J; junction bases left unmatched: 7. The CDR3 contains 16 residues. Per germline, CDR1 SGHVS and CDR2 FQNEAQ. CDR3 sequence (DNA): TGTGCCAGCAGCTTGGGCCGACAGGGGGCGGACACTGAAGCTTTCTTT. Translation gives CASSLGRQGADTEAFF. The full variable domain, its missing parts supplied by reference TRBV7-8 and TRBJ1-1, is GAGVSQSPRYKVAKRGQDVALRCDPISGHVSLFWYQQALGQGPEFLTYFQNEAQLDKSGLPSDRFFAERPEGSVSTLKIQRTQQEDSAVYLCASSLGRQGADTEAFFGQGTRLTVV.

This clone was detected only once. This chain links TRBV5-1 with TRBJ2-3; D uncertain. Trimming removed 0 bases from V and 6 bases from J, with 17 bases in between. Germline V gene sequence: CDR1 SGHRS, CDR2 YFSETQ. The CDR3 has 16 amino acids. The CDR3 loop is CASSLGQSFETDTQYF. For the CDR3, the DNA is TGCGCCAGCAGCTTGGGCCAGTCTTTTGAAACCGATACGCAGTATTTT. Complete variable domain (other parts from reference TRBV5-1 and TRBJ2-3): KAGVTQTPRYLIKTRGQQVTLSCSPISGHRSVSWYQQTPGQGLQFLFEYFSETQRNKGNFPGRFSGRQFSNSRSEMNVSTLELGDSALYLCASSLGQSFETDTQYFGPGTRLTVL.

The genes are TRBV27 and TRBJ1-1; tentatively, D is TRBD1 (6 bases). CDR3 length equals 15 residues. In germline, CDR1 is MNHEY, CDR2 SMNVEV (reference sequence). Trimming took 5 bases from V and 1 from J, leaving 14 bases between them. CDR3 coding DNA: TGTGCCAGCAGTCAACCCGGGGGGGCGAACACTGAAGCTTTCTTT. Translation gives CASSQPGGANTEAFF.

J is TRBJ2-1 and V is TRBV2; D is tentatively TRBD1 or TRBD2 (5 bases each). Trimming left V 6 bases short and J 4 bases short, with 13 bases between. Germline V CDR1 and CDR2: SNHLY, FYNNEI. This CDR3 is built from 14 residues. The CDR3 sequence is CASSGASGYNEQFF. The CDR3 nucleotides read TGTGCCAGCAGCGGGGCCTCGGGGTACAATGAGCAGTTCTTC.